This TCR beta chain was found in a study of T cell clonotyping in hematopoietic cell transplantation. The germline V and J ends were trimmed by 0 bases and 4 bases, with 9 bases remaining between them. CDR1 SEHNR and CDR2 FQNEAQ come from the germline V gene (reference sequence). This CDR3 has 15 residues. Assay: immunoSEQ multiplex PCR; the TCRdb copy retains only in-frame clones and omits some. The sample carries more than 65,000 clones, just under 95% recorded once. This TCR derives from a middle-aged man in good health. Some clones in this sample may be carry-over from other donors' samples. The chain uses TRBV7-9 and TRBJ1-4; no reliable D call. Material for sequencing was peripheral blood mononuclear cells. The CDR3 region has the DNA TGTGCCAGCAGCTTAGCAGGCGGTGGTAATGAAAAACTGTTTTTT. This codes for CASSLAGGGNEKLFF.